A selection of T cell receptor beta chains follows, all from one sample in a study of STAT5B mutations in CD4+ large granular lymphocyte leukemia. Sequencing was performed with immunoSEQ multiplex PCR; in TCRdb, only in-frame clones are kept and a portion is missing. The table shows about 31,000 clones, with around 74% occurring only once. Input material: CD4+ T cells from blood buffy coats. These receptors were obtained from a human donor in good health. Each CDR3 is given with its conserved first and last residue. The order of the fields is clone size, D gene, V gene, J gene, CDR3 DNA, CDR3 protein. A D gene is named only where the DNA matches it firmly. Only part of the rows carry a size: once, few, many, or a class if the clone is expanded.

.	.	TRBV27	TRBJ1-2	TGTGCCAGCAGTTTGGGGGGGACGGGTGGCTACACCTTC	CASSLGGTGGYTF
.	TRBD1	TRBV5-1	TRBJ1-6	TGCGCCAGCAGCTCCGGACAGGGTAACGCTTCACCCCTCCACTTT	CASSSGQGNASPLHF
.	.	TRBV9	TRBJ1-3	TGTGCCAGCAGCGTAGAGGAGGGAAACACCATATATTTT	CASSVEEGNTIYF
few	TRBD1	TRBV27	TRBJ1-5	TGTGCCAGCAGTCCGGGGACAGTTCAAAATCAGCCCCAGCATTTT	CASSPGTVQNQPQHF
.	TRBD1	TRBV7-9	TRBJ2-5	TGTGCCAGCAGCTTAGGAACAGGGGAATTCGAGACCCAGTACTTC	CASSLGTGEFETQYF
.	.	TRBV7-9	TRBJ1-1	TGTGCCAGCAGCTTAGGACACCCCGAAGCTTTCTTT	CASSLGHPEAFF
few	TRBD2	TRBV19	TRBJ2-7	TGTGCCAGTCGACCTCCGGACTTGACTAGCGGGAGTGGTTACGAGCAGTACTTC	CASRPPDLTSGSGYEQYF
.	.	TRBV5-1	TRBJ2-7	TGCGCCAGCGCGGCTGACTACGAGCAGTACTTC	CASAADYEQYF
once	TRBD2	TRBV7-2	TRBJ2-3	TGTGCCAGCAGCCCCGGACTAGCGGGGGGCCGCACAGATACGCAGTATTTT	CASSPGLAGGRTDTQYF
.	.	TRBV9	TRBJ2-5	TGTGCCAGCAGCGTAGGCCAGGGAACCCAGTACTTC	CASSVGQGTQYF
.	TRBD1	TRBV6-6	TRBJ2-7	TGTGCCAGCAGGTGGACGACAGGGAACTACGAGCAGTACTTC	CASRWTTGNYEQYF
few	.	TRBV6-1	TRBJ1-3	TGTGCCAGCAGTGAGAGAGCCGCCTTCTCTGGAAACACCATATATTTT	CASSERAAFSGNTIYF
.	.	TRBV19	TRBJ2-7	TGTGCCAGTAGGGGCAGGGAGAGCTACGAGCAGTACTTC	CASRGRESYEQYF
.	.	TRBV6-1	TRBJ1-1	TGTGCCACCTATTACAGGTACGAAGCTTTCTTT	CATYYRYEAFF
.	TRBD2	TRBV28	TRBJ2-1	TGTGCCAGCAGTACTCCATCGGGGGGGCCTTACAATGAGCAGTTCTTC	CASSTPSGGPYNEQFF